This T cell receptor beta chain was sequenced in a study of shared clonotypes between healthy human individuals. Several immunoSEQ 96-well plates shared each subset's DNA, each plate a replicate. Sorted-subset replicate PCR reactions were performed with 150 to 200 ng DNA, corresponding to tens of thousands of T cell genomes. Only in-frame clones appear in the TCRdb table, and some are missing; sequencing was by immunoSEQ multiplex PCR. This sample carries about 1,900,000 clones, about 95% of them seen once, and the ten largest clones take 1% to 1.5%. Note on this clone: The target antigen is unknown.

As defined, naive CD8 cells were CD45RO-negative and positively selected for CCR7, with terminally differentiated effector memory CD45RA+ cells excluded. Trimming cost V 3 bases and J 7 bases, with 9 bases left between them. CDR1 and CDR2 from the germline V gene are MGHRA and YSYEKL. This CDR3 has 12 amino acids. Overall study findings and caveats: Sharing across four donors was highest in naive CD4 (around 5%) and lowest in memory CD8 (roughly 0.4%). Large sequencing depth failed to make sorted-subset sequencing complete, rarefaction showed.

The sequenced sample consisted of naive CD8+ T cells sorted from blood. This chain links TRBV4-1 with TRBJ1-1, with D maybe TRBD1 (5 bases). The receptor was isolated from a man between 18 and 29 years old in good health. CDR3 sequence: CASSHRDGEAFF. The CDR3 coding sequence is TGCGCCAGCAGCCATAGGGACGGTGAAGCTTTCTTT.